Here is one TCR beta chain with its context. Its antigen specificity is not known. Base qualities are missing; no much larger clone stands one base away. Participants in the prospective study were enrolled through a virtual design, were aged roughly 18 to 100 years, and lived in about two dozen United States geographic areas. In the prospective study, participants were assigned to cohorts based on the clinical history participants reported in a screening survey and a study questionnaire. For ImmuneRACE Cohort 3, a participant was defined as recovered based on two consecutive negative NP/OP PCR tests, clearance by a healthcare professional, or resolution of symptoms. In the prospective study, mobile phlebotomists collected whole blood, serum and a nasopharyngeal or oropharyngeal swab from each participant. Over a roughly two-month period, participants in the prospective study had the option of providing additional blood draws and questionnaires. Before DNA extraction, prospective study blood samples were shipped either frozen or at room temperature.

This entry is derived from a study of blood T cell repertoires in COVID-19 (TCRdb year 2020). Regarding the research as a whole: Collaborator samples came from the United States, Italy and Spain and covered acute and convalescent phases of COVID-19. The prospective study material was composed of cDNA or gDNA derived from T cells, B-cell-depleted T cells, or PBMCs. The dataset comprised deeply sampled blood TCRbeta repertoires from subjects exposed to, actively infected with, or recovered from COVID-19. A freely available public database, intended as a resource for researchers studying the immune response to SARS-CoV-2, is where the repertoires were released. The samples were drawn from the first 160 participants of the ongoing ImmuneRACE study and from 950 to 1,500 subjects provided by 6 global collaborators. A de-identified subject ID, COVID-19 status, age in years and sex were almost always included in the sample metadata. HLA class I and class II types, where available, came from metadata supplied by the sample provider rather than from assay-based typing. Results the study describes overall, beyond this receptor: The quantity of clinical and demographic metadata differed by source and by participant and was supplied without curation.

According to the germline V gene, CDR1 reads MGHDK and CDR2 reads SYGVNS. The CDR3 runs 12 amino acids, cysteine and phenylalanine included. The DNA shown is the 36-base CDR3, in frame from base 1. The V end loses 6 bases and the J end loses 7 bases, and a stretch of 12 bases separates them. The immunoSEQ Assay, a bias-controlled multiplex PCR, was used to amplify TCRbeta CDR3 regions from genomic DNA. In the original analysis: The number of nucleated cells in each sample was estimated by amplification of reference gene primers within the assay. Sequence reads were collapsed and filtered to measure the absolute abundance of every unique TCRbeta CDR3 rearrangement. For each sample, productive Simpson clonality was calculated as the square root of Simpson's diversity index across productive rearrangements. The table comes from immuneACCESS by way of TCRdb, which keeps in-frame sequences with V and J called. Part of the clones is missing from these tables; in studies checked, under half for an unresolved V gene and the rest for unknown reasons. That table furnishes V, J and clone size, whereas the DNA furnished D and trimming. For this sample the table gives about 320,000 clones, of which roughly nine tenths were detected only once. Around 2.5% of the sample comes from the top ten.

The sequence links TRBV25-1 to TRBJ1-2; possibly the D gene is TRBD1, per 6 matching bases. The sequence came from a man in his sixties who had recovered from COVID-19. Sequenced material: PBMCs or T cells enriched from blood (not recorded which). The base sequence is TGTGCCAGCAGCCACGTAGGGGGTGGCTACACCTTC. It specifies CASSHVGGGYTF.